The text below deals with one T cell receptor (beta chain). At least ten counts were recorded for this clonotype. Its antigen remains unidentified. No much larger clone is present one base from it, and per-base qualities are unavailable. These data come from a study of HIV-infected patients and healthy controls (dated by TCRdb to the mid-2010s). Looking at the study overall: After three months of therapy, CD4 counts in about 90% of the 16 patients increased to a modest but significant degree while remaining below normal ranges. The CD4:CD8 ratio rose slightly, whereas CD8 counts showed no consistent shift during early therapy. After a further year of therapy, viral load was undetectable in all patients, having already become undetectable in 11 of 16 patients by the second bleed. Patients exhibited no overall T-cell lymphocytopenia, and total CDR3 counts per chain were not significantly different from those of controls. Whether deep TCR repertoire sequencing of small blood samples from HIV patients could capture immune perturbation and reconstitution was tested in the study. Results and caveats for the whole study, not just this receptor: HIV-infected repertoires had significantly higher mean Gini indices than controls, possibly reflecting oligoclonality. Compared with controls, HIV-infected patients showed significantly different mean usage of eight alpha and eight beta V genes. The study cohorts differed slightly in age and sex profile, but those differences did not account for the observed differences in diversity. In HIV-infected patients, the apparent post-therapy recovery of the Gini index was not replicated in size-matched repertoire data. Processing was restricted to sixteen HIV-infected individuals, which the authors judged to be a major constraint on the generalizability of the findings. Differing numbers of distinct sequences in patients and controls hindered comparison, and size-matching assigned excessive weight to rare events in the HIV-infected data. The study did not determine donor HLA types. Alpha-chain CDR3s from MAIT cells appeared at high frequency in healthy controls but were severely depleted in HIV+ repertoires. More CDR3s were shared between individuals among healthy controls than among HIV+ patients, as measured by Jaccard index and by the count of highly shared sequences. Using whole blood restricted sequencing depth and prevented separating the dynamics of distinct T-cell subpopulations. During therapy, HIV-associated CDR3s significantly decreased in frequency, while CMV-associated CDR3s did not change significantly, though most became more frequent. Pairing of alpha and beta chains was not determined in the samples. Healthy control repertoires showed roughly threefold more distinct CDR3s and higher Shannon diversity than untreated HIV+ repertoires.

From the cysteine up to the phenylalanine, the CDR3 has a length of 12 residues. The DNA shown is the 36-base CDR3, in frame from base 1. V gives up 3 bases and J gives up 5 bases, and the segment between their germline ends measures 7 bases. Per the germline V gene, SGHRS is the CDR1 and YFSETQ is the CDR2. Whole blood was used without fractionating the cells, so the repertoire represented all peripheral T cells without sorting. A roughly 2.5 ml sample of peripheral blood was drawn into Tempus tubes for RNA extraction. The first sixteen eligible patients were processed from the enrolled HIV-infected adults, who had not yet received antiretroviral therapy and were about to begin treatment. Patients were deemed ineligible for enrollment if they had febrile or AIDS-related illness, tumors, hepatitis B or C coinfection, immunomodulatory therapy, recent vaccination or treatment interruptions. The TURBO-DNase kit was used to remove leftover genomic DNA, and GLOBINclear was used to deplete globin mRNA. Just before antiretroviral therapy was started, pretreatment blood was collected from HIV-infected patients.

Using SuperScript III with primers targeting the alpha and beta constant regions, 400 to 550 ng of RNA was reverse transcribed. Separate alpha and beta chain libraries were made by chain-specific third strand synthesis with multiplexing indices. In the protocol, all rearrangements within a chain were amplified with a single primer pair so that primer bias was avoided, and molecular barcodes were added to each cDNA molecule. The SP2 sequencing primer site and a random hexamer were carried on a 5' RACE adapter, to which purified cDNA was joined by T4 RNA Ligase 1. With slow temperature ramps used to favor optimal annealing, second strand synthesis was primed from the SP2 site with Phusion polymerase. The 12-nucleotide barcode on each molecule comprised two random hexamer sequences, both introduced before amplification and concatenated. P5 and P7 adapter elements plus a second index were added in a short first PCR, which was followed by a roughly 21-cycle amplification PCR with P5s and P7 primers. Libraries received roughly 28 PCR cycles in total, were quantified on a Qubit, sized on a Bioanalyzer, and diluted to 4 to 5 nM. The normalized libraries were sequenced on an Illumina MiSeq using 2 x 250 paired-end kits. MinElute columns were the means by which the reverse transcription reactions were cleaned up, and the reactions were eluted into approximately 10 ul Tris-Cl. Adapter ligations ran for around 25 hours at 16 degrees C and were afterwards cleaned with AMPure XP beads at a 1:1 ratio. The authors' pipeline ran thus. Demultiplexed FASTQ files were processed with a modified Decombinator by which V, J, insert and barcode information was output. Sequences sharing a barcode but differing from the dominant sequence were discarded as errors, and barcodes clustered at Levenshtein distance 3 were counted to estimate original cDNA molecules. The R packages ineq, vegan, igraph and RCytoscape were used for downstream analyses, with IMGT nomenclature and CDR3 definitions applied. V gene usage was computed over distinct sequences, each TCR counted once to avoid skew from clonal expansion. Unique CDR3 amino acid sequences within a donor were connected in similarity networks whenever two sequences differed by a single Levenshtein edit. The authors compiled published HIV-specific CDR3s (almost 95 alpha, 550 to 800 beta) and CMV-specific CDR3s (approximately 13 alpha, fewer than 300 beta) and searched for them in the repertoires. Random subsampling to size-matched repertoires demonstrated that the decreased diversity in patients did not result from their lower sequence numbers. In-frame beta chains were kept once TCRdb had trimmed the public reads at Q25 with fastp and called clones with MiXCR. All rows with the same CDR3 protein become a single entry with the most common DNA and genes. The V and J calls shown here were made by TCRdb, not taken from the authors' results. Recorded for this sample are about 8,300 distinct CDR3 sequences; more than 8.5% of them occurred a single time. The ten largest clones capture under 25% of the sample.

This TCR was recovered from an adult with HIV infection. Here the chain combines TRBV5-1 and TRBJ2-3; the D gene is perhaps TRBD1, on 5 matching bases. The sample was blood, taken before antiretroviral therapy. CDR3 loop: CASSSQGDTQYF. The nucleotide sequence reads as follows: TGCGCCAGCAGCTCCCAGGGAGATACGCAGTATTTT.